This T cell receptor beta chain was obtained from a study of T cells in Graves' hyperthyroidism and ophthalmopathy. From RNA transcripts, TCR beta CDR3 regions were amplified. An initial round of RT-PCR targeting the TCR CDR3 relied on the HTBI primer set. A single record per CDR3 protein comes from TCRdb applying MiXCR to the multiplex PCR reads. The table shows hundreds of thousands of distinct CDR3 sequences, with about 14% occurring only once. This clonotype was counted ten times or more. If no ophthalmopathy progression occurred within 18 months, Graves' hyperthyroidism was stable. CDR3 size: 13 residues. The V gene's germline CDR1 is MDHEN and CDR2 SYDVKM. The V end was cut by 2 bases, the J end by 4 bases, with 8 bases between.

The source of this sequence is a woman aged 30 to 39 with Graves' hyperthyroidism. The chain links TRBV28 to TRBJ1-1, with a tentative D call TRBD1 (5 bases). Sample: blood. The CDR3 DNA follows: TGTGCCAGCAGTTTAGGGGGACCCACTGAAGCTTTCTTT. Protein product: CASSLGGPTEAFF.